This T cell receptor (beta chain) is drawn from a study of response to subunit inactivated influenza vaccine. Study-level results: The authors suggested that every seasonal influenza vaccination recruits few new T cells.

This clonotype was recorded a few times. Its specificity is unknown. The CDR3 is 14 amino acids. The trim removed 2 bases at V and 3 bases at J, leaving 3 bases unmatched. Germline lookup yields CDR1 DFQATT and CDR2 SNEGSKA (reference sequence). TCRdb called the RT-PCR reads again in MiXCR, with one record for every CDR3 protein. The data contain some 520,000 distinct CDR3 sequences, 15% to 20% of them singletons. The sample here was CD4+ T cells sorted from PBMCs, taken 23 months after vaccination. The clonotype originates from a man aged 45 to 75 who received an inactivated influenza vaccine. The chain is built from TRBV20-1 and TRBJ2-3, with TRBD2 identical over 9 bases. DNA for the CDR3: TGCAGTGCTAGATCGACTAGCGGTACAGATACGCAGTATTTT. The encoded protein is CSARSTSGTDTQYF.